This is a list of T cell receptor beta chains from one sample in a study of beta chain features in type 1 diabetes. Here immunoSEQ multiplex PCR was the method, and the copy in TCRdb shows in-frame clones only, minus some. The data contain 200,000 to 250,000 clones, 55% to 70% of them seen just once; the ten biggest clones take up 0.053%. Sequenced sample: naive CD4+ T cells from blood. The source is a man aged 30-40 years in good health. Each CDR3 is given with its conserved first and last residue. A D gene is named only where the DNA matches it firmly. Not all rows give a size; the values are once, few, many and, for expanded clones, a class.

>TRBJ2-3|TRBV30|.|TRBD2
TGTGCCTGGAGAGTAGCGGGACCATGGGATACGCAGTATTTT
CAWRVAGPWDTQYF
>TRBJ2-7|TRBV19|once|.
TGTGCCAGTTCGTCCGGGACGTTCTCCTACGAGCAGTACTTC
CASSSGTFSYEQYF
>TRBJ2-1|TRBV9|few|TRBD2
TGTGCCAGCAGCCGGACTAGCGGGAGTGGTGGTGGGAATGAGCAGTTCTTC
CASSRTSGSGGGNEQFF
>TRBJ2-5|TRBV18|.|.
TGTGCCAGCTCACCAGCCACTTCAATGGGGGAGACCCAGTACTTC
CASSPATSMGETQYF
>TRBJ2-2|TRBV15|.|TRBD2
TGTGCCACCAGCCTTGGACTAGCTGTCGGGGAGCTGTTTTTT
CATSLGLAVGELFF
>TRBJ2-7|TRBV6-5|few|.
TGTGCCAGCAGTTACTCGTACCGGGACATAAAGCAGTACTTC
CASSYSYRDIKQYF
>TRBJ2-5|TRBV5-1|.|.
TGCGCCAGCAGCTTAAGCAGCGGGGAGACCCAGTACTTC
CASSLSSGETQYF
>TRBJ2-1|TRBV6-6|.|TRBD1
TGTGCCAGCAGTCCTGACAGGGCAGGGAATGAGCAGTTCTTC
CASSPDRAGNEQFF
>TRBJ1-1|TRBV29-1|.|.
TGCAGCGGAGGACACCTTGAAGCTTTCTTT
CSGGHLEAFF
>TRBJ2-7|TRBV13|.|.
TGTGCCAGCAGCTTAGGGACAGCCTACGAGCAGTACTTC
CASSLGTAYEQYF
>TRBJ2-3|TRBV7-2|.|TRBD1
TGTGCCAGCAGGAGAGACAGGGCCGGCACAGATACGCAGTATTTT
CASRRDRAGTDTQYF
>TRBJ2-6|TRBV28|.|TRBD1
TGTGCCAGCAGTTCACCGGGACAGGCCTCTGGGGCCAACGTCCTGACTTTC
CASSSPGQASGANVLTF
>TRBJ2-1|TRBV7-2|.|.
TGTGCCAGCAGCTTCTTAGCGACCACTACAATGAAGCAGTTCTTC
CASSFLATTTMKQFF
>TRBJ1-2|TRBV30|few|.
TGTGCCTGGAGTGACCCCTTGGGGGCAATTAACTATGGCTACACCTTC
CAWSDPLGAINYGYTF
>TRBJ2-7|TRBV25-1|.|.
TGTGCCAGCAGACGGACTTACGAGCAGTACTTC
CASRRTYEQYF
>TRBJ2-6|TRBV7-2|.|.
TGTGCCAGCAGCCCGCGGAGCTCTGGGGCCAACGTCCTGACTTTC
CASSPRSSGANVLTF
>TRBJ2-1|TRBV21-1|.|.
TGTGCCAGCAGCAAATCGAAGCGGGAGGATGGGAATGAGCAGTTCTTC
CASSKSKREDGNEQFF
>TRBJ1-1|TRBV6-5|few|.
TGTGCCAGCAGTAGGGGGAACACTGAAGCTTTCTTT
CASSRGNTEAFF
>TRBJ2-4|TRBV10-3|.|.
TGTGCCATCAGTTCCGGGACGCTGGACATTCAGTACTTC
CAISSGTLDIQYF
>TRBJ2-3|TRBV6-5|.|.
TGTGCCAGCAGTTACGCGGGAGATACGCAGTATTTT
CASSYAGDTQYF
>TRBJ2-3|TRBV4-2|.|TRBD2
TGTGCCAGCAGCCAAGAGGTCGCGGGGGGCACAGATACGCAGTATTTT
CASSQEVAGGTDTQYF
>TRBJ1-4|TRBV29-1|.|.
TGCAGCGTTGGGGTTAACAGAGCAACTAATGAAAAACTGTTTTTT
CSVGVNRATNEKLFF
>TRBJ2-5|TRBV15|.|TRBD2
TGTGCCACCAGCAGAGATGTTAGCGGGTCGTACCAAGAGACCCAGTACTTC
CATSRDVSGSYQETQYF
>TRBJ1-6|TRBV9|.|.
TGTGCCAGCAGCTCGTACAGATCACCCCTCCACTTT
CASSSYRSPLHF
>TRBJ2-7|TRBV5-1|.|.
TGCGCCAGCAGCTTGCCGCAAAGCTCCTACGAGCAGTACTTC
CASSLPQSSYEQYF
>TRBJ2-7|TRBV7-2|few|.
TGTGCCAGCTTAGGGCAGGGAAACGAGCAGTACTTC
CASLGQGNEQYF
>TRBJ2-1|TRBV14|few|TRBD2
TGTGCCAGCAGCCAAAAATTTCCTAGCGGGTGGACCACTAATGAGCAGTTCTTC
CASSQKFPSGWTTNEQFF
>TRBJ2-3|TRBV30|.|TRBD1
TGTGCCTGGAGTGCCTTGACAGGGGGCGCAGATACGCAGTATTTT
CAWSALTGGADTQYF
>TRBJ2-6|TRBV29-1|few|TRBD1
TGCAGCGTTCCGGACAGGGCCGGGCCTTCTGGGGCCAACGTCCTGACTTTC
CSVPDRAGPSGANVLTF
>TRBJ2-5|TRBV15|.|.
TGTGCCACCAGCGGGTGGGGACGAGGGTACCAAGAGACCCAGTACTTC
CATSGWGRGYQETQYF
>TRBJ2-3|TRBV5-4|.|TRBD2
TGTGCCAGCAGCGCAGCGGGGGGGCGCACAGATACGCAGTATTTT
CASSAAGGRTDTQYF
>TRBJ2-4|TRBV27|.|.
TGTGCCAGCAGTTCTCAGACCGGCGGGACGAACATTCAGTACTTC
CASSSQTGGTNIQYF
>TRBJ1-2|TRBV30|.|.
TGTGCCTGCTGCCTAGTTGGTGAAACAGATAACACCTTC
CACCLVGETDNTF
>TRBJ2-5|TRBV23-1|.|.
TGCGCCAGCAGTCGCAAGCCCCCAGGAGGAATGGAGACCCAGTACTTC
CASSRKPPGGMETQYF
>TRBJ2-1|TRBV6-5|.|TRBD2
TGTGCCAGCAGTCCTCCCGGGACTAGCTGGGTTGAGCAGTTCTTC
CASSPPGTSWVEQFF
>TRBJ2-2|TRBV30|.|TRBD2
TGTGCCTGGAGTGTACGCAGGACTCCCCTAGCGGGGAACACCGGGGAGCTGTTTTTT
CAWSVRRTPLAGNTGELFF
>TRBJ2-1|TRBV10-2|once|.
TGCGCCAGCTTTAGCGACTCCTACAATGAGCAGTTCTTC
CASFSDSYNEQFF
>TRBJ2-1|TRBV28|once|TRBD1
TGTGCCAGCAGTTCCCAGGGGGCGCGGAGCTACAATGAGCAGTTCTTC
CASSSQGARSYNEQFF
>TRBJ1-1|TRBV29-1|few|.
TGCAGCGTTGATAGGTCCTCTGAAGCTTTCTTT
CSVDRSSEAFF
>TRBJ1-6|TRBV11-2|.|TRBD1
TGTGCCAGCAGCCAAGAACAGGGGATTCGGAATTCACCCCTCCACTTT
CASSQEQGIRNSPLHF
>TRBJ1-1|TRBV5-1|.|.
TGCGCCAGCAGCTTGGTGGTGAACACTGAAGCTTTCTTT
CASSLVVNTEAFF
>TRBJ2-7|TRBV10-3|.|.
TGTGCCATCAGGCCCGGGACGGAAGTCTACGAGCAGTACTTC
CAIRPGTEVYEQYF
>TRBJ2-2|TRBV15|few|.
TGTGCCACCAGCAGAGATCGAGGGTTGGGCACCGGGGAGCTGTTTTTT
CATSRDRGLGTGELFF
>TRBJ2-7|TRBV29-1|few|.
TGCAGCGTTGAAGATCTTGACTACGAGCAGTACTTC
CSVEDLDYEQYF
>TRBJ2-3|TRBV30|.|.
TGTGCCTGGAGTGGAGGTCCGCCAGATACGCAGTATTTT
CAWSGGPPDTQYF
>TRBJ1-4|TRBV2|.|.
TGTGCCAGCAGTGACAGGAGGGATGAAAAACTGTTTTTT
CASSDRRDEKLFF
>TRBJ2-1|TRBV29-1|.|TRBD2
TGCAGCGCCCCGGGACTAGCGGGAAGAGCCTACAATGAGCAGTTCTTC
CSAPGLAGRAYNEQFF
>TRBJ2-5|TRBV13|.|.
TGTGCCAGCAGCTTAACGGGGGTGGAGACCCAGTACTTC
CASSLTGVETQYF
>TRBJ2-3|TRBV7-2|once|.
TGTGCCAGCAGCCGGGACCAAATTGCGGATACGCAGTATTTT
CASSRDQIADTQYF